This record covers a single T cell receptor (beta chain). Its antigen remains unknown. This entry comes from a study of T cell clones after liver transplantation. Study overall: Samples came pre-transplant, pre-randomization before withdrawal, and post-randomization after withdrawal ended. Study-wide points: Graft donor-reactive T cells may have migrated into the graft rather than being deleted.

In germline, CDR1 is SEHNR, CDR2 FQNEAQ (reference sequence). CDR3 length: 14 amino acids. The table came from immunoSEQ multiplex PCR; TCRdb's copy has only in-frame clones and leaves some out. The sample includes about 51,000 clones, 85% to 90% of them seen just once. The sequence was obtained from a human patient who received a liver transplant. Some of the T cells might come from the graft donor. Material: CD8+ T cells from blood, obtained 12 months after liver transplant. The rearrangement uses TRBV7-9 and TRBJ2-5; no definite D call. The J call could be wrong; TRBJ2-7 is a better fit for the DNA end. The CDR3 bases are TGTGCCAGCAGCTTAGATCCCGAATGGGGCGAGCAGTACTTC. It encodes CASSLDPEWGEQYF.